The 31 T cell receptor beta chains listed next were all sequenced from one sample in a study of metastatic and nonmetastatic thyroid tumors. TCRdb redid the clone calls on the PCR reads using MiXCR. The sample yields about 64,000 clones, about 4% seen once. No patient had received any treatment before thyroid surgery. Material: blood. These receptors originate from a female donor with papillary thyroid cancer or a benign thyroid nodule (not recorded which). Some clones in this sample may be carry-over from other donors' samples.

The chain couples TRBV10-3 to TRBJ2-1, with TRBD2 as a possible D gene (6 bases). The germline V and J ends were trimmed by 4 bases and 0 bases, with 7 bases remaining between them. Germline V CDR1 and CDR2: ENHRY, SYGVKD. The CDR3 length is 14 residues. The CDR3 protein is CAISVADSYNEQFF. The CDR3 bases are TGTGCCATCAGTGTAGCGGACTCCTACAATGAGCAGTTCTTC.

A remark on this clone: Given the absence of the conserved phenylalanine or tryptophan at the CDR3 end, a read error is likely. DNA for the CDR3: TGTGCCATCATTGACAGGGTCGACACCGGGGAGCTGTTTTCT. Amino acids: CAIIDRVDTGELFS. The chain links TRBV10-3 to TRBJ2-2, with 7 nucleotides matching TRBD1. CDR3 length: 14 residues. CDR1 is ENHRY, CDR2 SYGVKD, per germline. Losses at the gene ends were 7 bases for V and 3 bases for J; bases not matched to a gene: 5.

This clone was detected only a few times. This chain links TRBV6-5 with TRBJ2-7; the D gene is possibly TRBD2 (5 bases). Trimming cost V 0 bases and J 2 bases, with 11 bases left between them. The CDR3 spans 15 residues. Germline V CDR1 and CDR2: MNHEY, SVGAGI. The CDR3 region is CASSYSRPGTYEQYF. CDR3 coding DNA: TGTGCCAGCAGTTACTCTAGGCCGGGAACCTACGAGCAGTACTTC.

Ten or more counts support this clone. This chain joins TRBV5-1 and TRBJ2-2; D might be TRBD2 (6 bases). Trimming took off 0 bases at V and 3 bases at J, with 9 bases between the two ends. This CDR3 comprises 15 residues. The germline V gene has CDR1 SGHRS and CDR2 YFSETQ. CDR3 sequence reads: CASSLASVHTGELFF. CDR3 in DNA: TGCGCCAGCAGCTTGGCTAGCGTCCACACCGGGGAGCTGTTTTTT.

In its sample, this clone was seen many times. V gene TRBV24-1 combines with J gene TRBJ2-3, with TRBD1 as a possible D gene (5 bases). V was clipped by 3 bases and J by 7 bases, with 10 bases between them. There are 13 residues in the CDR3. The germline CDR1 and CDR2 sequences are KGHDR and SFDVKD. CDR3 in DNA: TGTGCCACCAGTGATCATCAGGGATATACGCAGTATTTT. Translation gives CATSDHQGYTQYF.

The chain has TRBV28 and TRBJ2-1; 10 nucleotides agree with TRBD2. J was trimmed by 12 bases and V by 6 bases; bases with no gene match: 14. Germline V gene sequence: CDR1 MDHEN, CDR2 SYDVKM. This CDR3 has 15 amino acids. The CDR3 nucleotides read TGTGCCAGCAGCCCCGCCCCTAGCGGGGGATGGAGGCAGTTCTTC. It yields the protein CASSPAPSGGWRQFF.

V gene TRBV30 combines with J gene TRBJ2-4; 8 nucleotides line up with TRBD1. With 1 base clipped from V and 3 bases from J, the junction kept 11 bases outside the gene matches. Germline CDR1 is GTSNPN and CDR2 is SVGIG (reference sequence). The CDR3 has 17 residues. The chain's CDR3 is CAWSGIGQGRDKNIQYF. The CDR3, as DNA: TGTGCCTGGAGTGGGATTGGACAGGGAAGGGACAAAAACATTCAGTACTTC.

This clone has only a few counts. One end of the junction varies from germline; a read error may be responsible. This chain joins TRBV6-5 and TRBJ2-7; the match to TRBD2 covers 7 bases. CDR1 and CDR2 (germline): MNHEY, SVGAGI. The CDR3 has 15 amino acids. This CDR3 is CAISYSRGVIYEHYF. CDR3 DNA: TGTGCCATCAGTTACTCACGGGGGGTTATCTACGAGCATTACTTC.

This clone was counted ten times or more. This chain connects TRBV5-1 to TRBJ2-2; 9 positions agree with TRBD2. This CDR3 has 16 amino acids. V was clipped by 4 bases and J by 5 bases; unmatched bases: 9. The germline V gene encodes CDR1 SGHRS and CDR2 YFSETQ. In DNA form, the CDR3 reads TGCGCCAGCAGCAATCCGGGACTAGCAAGGACCGGGGAGCTGTTTTTT. Its protein product is CASSNPGLARTGELFF.

Details on this clone: The junction differs from germline at one of its ends, possibly a read error. The chain recombines TRBV19 with TRBJ2-3; 7 bases match TRBD1. Germline CDR1 is LNHDA and CDR2 is SQIVND (reference sequence). The CDR3 is 14 residues long. CDR3 protein: CASRRQGSADTHYF. Written as DNA, the CDR3 is TGTGCCAGTAGACGACAGGGTTCCGCAGATACGCATTATTTT.

Ten or more counts support this clone. V gene TRBV12-3 or TRBV12-4 combines with J gene TRBJ1-2, with 7 positions matching TRBD1. J gave up 4 bases and V 3 bases, and 14 bases lay outside the gene matches. CDR3 length: 17 residues. CDR3 sequence reads: CASSLQGGDSMPYGYTF. The CDR3 nucleotides read TGTGCCAGCAGTTTGCAGGGGGGCGACTCAATGCCCTATGGCTACACCTTC.

This clone was counted between two and nine times. A read error is possible here, since a much larger clone lies one base away. J is TRBJ2-5 and V is TRBV7-9; the D is unclear. Germline loops: CDR1 SEHNR, CDR2 FQNEAQ (reference sequence). CDR3 size: 11 residues. The CDR3 nucleotides read TGTGCCAGAAGCTGGCAAGAGACCCAGTACTTC. Translated, it gives CARSWQETQYF.

The chain couples TRBV24-1 to TRBJ2-7; the D gene is possibly TRBD1 (5 bases). The V and J ends lost 1 base and 7 bases respectively, with 7 bases between them. The germline CDR1 and CDR2 sequences are KGHDR and SFDVKD. This CDR3 is built from 12 residues. This CDR3 reads CATSDFTGEQYF. The CDR3 coding sequence is TGTGCCACCAGTGATTTCACAGGAGAGCAGTACTTC.

Remarks on this clone: This clone may be a read error of a much larger clone one base away. V is TRBV18 and J is TRBJ2-7; no reliable D call. The germline CDR1 and CDR2 sequences are KGHSH and LQKENI. The CDR3 consists of 13 residues. The CDR3 sequence: CASSPSPNYDQYF. The CDR3 DNA is TGTGCCAGCTCCCCCTCCCCCAACTACGATCAGTACTTC. Full variable domain (rest looked up from reference TRBV18 and TRBJ2-7): NAGVMQNPRHLVRRRGQEARLRCSPMKGHSHVYWYRQLPEEGLKFMVYLQKENIIDESGMPKERFSAEFPKEGPSILRIQQVVRGDSAAYFCASSPSPNYDQYFGPGTRLTVT.

This clone was counted ten times or more. V usage is TRBV5-1 and J usage is TRBJ1-6, with 8 bases lining up with TRBD1. Germline loops: CDR1 SGHRS, CDR2 YFSETQ. V shed 4 bases, J shed 7 bases, and the junction held 7 bases outside the gene matches. This CDR3 has 15 residues. The CDR3 here is CASSVGQGGNSPLHF. In DNA form, the CDR3 reads TGCGCCAGCAGCGTCGGACAGGGCGGCAATTCACCCCTCCACTTT.

This clone has ten or more counts. This chain connects TRBV5-1 to TRBJ2-6; 10 bases fit TRBD1. Trimming removed 0 bases from V and 0 bases from J; junction bases left unmatched: 0. In germline, CDR1 is SGHRS, CDR2 YFSETQ. The CDR3 is 17 amino acids. In DNA form, the CDR3 reads TGCGCCAGCAGCTTGGGGACAGGGGGCTCTGGGGCCAACGTCCTGACTTTC. Translation gives CASSLGTGGSGANVLTF.

This clone was seen many times. This chain uses TRBV9 with TRBJ1-3, with D maybe TRBD1 (5 bases). The CDR3 spans 14 residues. The germline CDR1 and CDR2 sequences are SGDLS and YYNGEE. The ends were cut back, 4 bases at V and 0 bases at J, with 8 bases in the middle. CDR3: CASSTQGSGNTIYF. CDR3 nucleotide sequence: TGTGCCAGCAGCACCCAGGGCTCTGGAAACACCATATATTTT. Full variable domain (missing parts from reference TRBV9 and TRBJ1-3): DSGVTQTPKHLITATGQRVTLRCSPRSGDLSVYWYQQSLDQGLQFLIQYYNGEERAKGNILERFSAQQFPDLHSELNLSSLELGDSALYFCASSTQGSGNTIYFGEGSWLTVV.

A word on this clone: This could be a read error, since a much larger clone is one nucleotide away. Other nucleotide sequences in the sample specify the same CDR3. This rearrangement joins TRBV18 to TRBJ2-7; no reliable D call. Germline-derived CDR1 and CDR2 are KGHSH and LQKENI. The CDR3 spans 14 residues. V was cut by 4 bases and J by 0 bases, with 10 bases left in between. CDR3 coding DNA: TGTGCCAGCTCACTTTCGACGGACTCCTACGAGCAGTACTTC. Residues: CASSLSTDSYEQYF. The full variable domain, its missing parts supplied by reference TRBV18 and TRBJ2-7, is NAGVMQNPRHLVRRRGQEARLRCSPMKGHSHVYWYRQLPEEGLKFMVYLQKENIIDESGMPKERFSAEFPKEGPSILRIQQVVRGDSAAYFCASSLSTDSYEQYFGPGTRLTVT.

The chain combines TRBV6-1 with TRBJ1-5; D is unclear. The CDR3 totals 16 residues. CDR1 and CDR2 from the germline V gene are MNHNS and SASEGT. Trimming shortened V by 2 bases and J by 1 base, and 12 bases separated the two germline ends. The CDR3 nucleotides are TGTGCCAGCAGTGAACCCGGGAAGGAGAGCAATCAGCCCCAGCATTTT. It specifies CASSEPGKESNQPQHF.

This chain uses TRBV19 with TRBJ2-7, with D perhaps TRBD1 (6 bases). V was pared by 10 bases and J by 4 bases, with 17 bases between. CDR3 length: 13 residues. Germline values: CDR1 LNHDA, CDR2 SQIVND (reference sequence). This chain's CDR3 is CATIDRKTYEQYF. CDR3 nucleotide sequence: TGTGCCACTATAGACAGGAAGACTTACGAGCAGTACTTC.

The rearrangement uses TRBV6-1 and TRBJ1-3; D gene uncertain. The ends were cut back, 6 bases at V and 4 bases at J, with 25 bases in the middle. The CDR3 has 18 residues. The germline V gene has CDR1 MNHNS and CDR2 SASEGT. Written as DNA, the CDR3 is TGTGCCAGCAGCGCATACGAGGGCTTCTCGTATGACGGAAACACCATATATTTT. Amino acids: CASSAYEGFSYDGNTIYF.

A note on this clone: A read error may account for a junction end that differs from germline. The genes are TRBV6-2 or TRBV6-3 and TRBJ2-7; D tentatively fits TRBD1 or TRBD2 (5 bases each). This CDR3 has 14 amino acids. Germline loops: CDR1 MNHEY, CDR2 SVGEGT. For the CDR3, the DNA is TGTGCCAGCAGTTACCGGGACGGCTCCGACGAGCAGTACTTC. Its translation: CASSYRDGSDEQYF.

This clone has at least ten counts. The V and J genes are TRBV7-2 and TRBJ2-3; 13 positions agree with TRBD2. The CDR3 contains 19 residues. V lost 3 bases, J lost 8 bases, and 17 bases stayed unmatched. Germline V lookup: CDR1 SGHTA, CDR2 FQGNSA. CDR3 coding DNA: TGTGCCAGCAGCTTGTGGCGACGAGGACTAGCGGGAGATGAAGTTACGCAGTATTTT. It codes for CASSLWRRGLAGDEVTQYF.

This clone was observed at least ten times. This chain connects TRBV24-1 to TRBJ2-3, with D maybe TRBD1 (6 bases). CDR3 size: 15 residues. Germline CDR1 reads KGHDR; CDR2 reads SFDVKD. The germline V and J ends were trimmed by 2 bases and 6 bases, with 14 bases remaining between them. The CDR3, as DNA: TGTGCCACCAGTGATTATCAGCCCCAGGGGGATACGCAGTATTTT. Translation: CATSDYQPQGDTQYF.

The V and J genes are TRBV30 and TRBJ1-4; a weak D match, TRBD1 (6 bases). Germline CDR1 is GTSNPN and CDR2 is SVGIG (reference sequence). The V and J ends lost 4 bases and 0 bases respectively, with 12 bases between them. The CDR3 runs 15 residues. CDR3 sequence reads: CAWTWGRATNEKLFF. CDR3 bases: TGTGCCTGGACCTGGGGGCGAGCAACTAATGAAAAACTGTTTTTT.

The chain couples TRBV7-3 to TRBJ2-3; the D gene could be TRBD1 or TRBD2 (5 bases each). The V end lost 5 bases, the J end lost 8 bases, and 23 bases lay between the germline ends. The CDR3 has 16 amino acids. Per the germline V gene, CDR1 is SGHTA and CDR2 is FQGTGA. As DNA, the CDR3 is TGTGCCAGCAGCCCACCGGCACAGCCCCTGGGGGTTACGCAGTATTTT. This sequence encodes CASSPPAQPLGVTQYF.

The V and J genes are TRBV7-2 and TRBJ2-4; 8 nucleotides align to TRBD1. The CDR3 is made up of 17 amino acids. V gave up 4 bases and J gave up 7 bases; unmatched junction bases: 15. Germline V gives CDR1 SGHTA, CDR2 FQGNSA. The CDR3 spells CASSSAPTGVGTNIQYF. The CDR3 DNA reads as TGTGCCAGCAGCTCAGCACCGACAGGGGTGGGGACCAACATTCAGTACTTC. The full variable domain, rest sourced from reference TRBV7-2 and TRBJ2-4, is GAGVSQSPSNKVTEKGKDVELRCDPISGHTALYWYRQSLGQGLEFLIYFQGNSAPDKSGLPSDRFSAERTGGSVSTLTIQRTQQEDSAVYLCASSSAPTGVGTNIQYFGAGTRLSVL.

This clone was seen repeatedly, ten times or more. The V and J genes are TRBV2 and TRBJ1-1; 7 bases align to TRBD1. From germline, CDR1 is SNHLY and CDR2 FYNNEI. V dropped 7 bases and J dropped 3; count of bases not matched to a gene: 8. The CDR3 runs 14 residues. The CDR3 loop is CASTKQGTYTEAFF. CDR3 nucleotide sequence: TGTGCCAGCACCAAACAGGGGACGTACACTGAAGCTTTCTTT. Variable domain in full (rest from reference TRBV2 and TRBJ1-1): EPEVTQTPSHQVTQMGQEVILRCVPISNHLYFYWYRQILGQKVEFLVSFYNNEISEKSEIFDDQFSVERPDGSNFTLKIRSTKLEDSAMYFCASTKQGTYTEAFFGQGTRLTVV.

This clone was seen repeatedly, ten times or more. The CDR3 sequence: CASSLRGQGTMGGYTF. CDR3 DNA sequence: TGTGCCAGCAGTTTACGGGGACAGGGGACGATGGGTGGCTACACCTTC. The V gene is TRBV12-3 or TRBV12-4, the J gene TRBJ1-2; 10 bases agree with TRBD1. The CDR3 runs to 16 residues. J gave up 7 bases and V 2 bases, and 10 bases lay outside the gene matches.

CDR3 in amino acids: CASSYQGRSFDTQYF. The CDR3 region has the DNA TGTGCCAGCAGTTACCAGGGCCGGAGTTTCGATACGCAGTATTTT. V usage is TRBV6-2 or TRBV6-3 and J usage is TRBJ2-3; perhaps TRBD1 as D (5 bases). This CDR3 spans 15 amino acids. Trimming left V 2 bases short and J 6 bases short, with 15 bases between. The germline V gene has CDR1 MNHEY and CDR2 SVGEGT.

This clone has a count of ten or more. The chain is built from TRBV18 and TRBJ2-5; weak D call: TRBD2 (5 bases). CDR3 length equals 13 residues. The germline V gene encodes CDR1 KGHSH and CDR2 LQKENI. Trimming removed 3 bases at V and 4 bases at J, with 9 bases between. CDR3 nucleotides: TGTGCCAGCTCACCCCCCGAGGGAGAGACCCAGTACTTC. This sequence encodes CASSPPEGETQYF.